The 30 T cell receptor beta chains below were found in one sample sequenced in a study of cytomegalovirus exposure and HLA in healthy donors. 60 Vbeta and 13 Jbeta primers were used in PCR. Method: immunoSEQ multiplex PCR; TCRdb's copy keeps in-frame clones and lacks some. The table shows about 120,000 clones, with 75% to 90% occurring only once. Sequencing input: PBMCs. The receptors shown here come from a middle-aged man in good health and CMV-seronegative.

The table lists this clone with a count of one. The chain joins TRBV5-1 to TRBJ2-3; D possibly corresponds to TRBD1 (6 bases). The CDR3 is 16 residues long. CDR1 SGHRS and CDR2 YFSETQ come from the germline V gene. V shed 3 bases and J shed 5 bases, with 19 bases lying between them. DNA for the CDR3: TGCGCCAGCAGCTATGCACGGGACACGTCAGGAGATACGCAGTATTTT. Translation: CASSYARDTSGDTQYF. The full variable domain, completed using reference TRBV5-1 and TRBJ2-3, is KAGVTQTPRYLIKTRGQQVTLSCSPISGHRSVSWYQQTPGQGLQFLFEYFSETQRNKGNFPGRFSGRQFSNSRSEMNVSTLELGDSALYLCASSYARDTSGDTQYFGPGTRLTVL.

The chain recombines TRBV25-1 with TRBJ1-6; D not certain. Deletions cut 3 bases from V and 10 bases from J, with 10 bases between. The CDR3 extends over 13 amino acids. Germline CDR1 and CDR2: MGHDK and SYGVNS. The CDR3 here is CASSDEGRSPLHF. CDR3 coding DNA: TGTGCCAGCAGTGATGAGGGTAGGTCACCCCTCCACTTT.

V is TRBV5-1 and J is TRBJ1-1; 10 bases line up with TRBD1. Germline assignment: CDR1 SGHRS and CDR2 YFSETQ. The CDR3 contains 18 residues. The V segment lost 0 bases and the J segment 0 bases; nucleotides outside the gene matches: 8. CDR3 in amino acids: CASSLVGTGVGMNTEAFF. CDR3 nucleotides: TGCGCCAGCAGCTTGGTGGGGACAGGGGTTGGGATGAACACTGAAGCTTTCTTT.

This clone came up once. This chain uses TRBV7-2 with TRBJ2-5; TRBD2 is a possible D gene (6 bases). Trimming shortened V by 6 bases and J by 5 bases, and 13 bases separated the two germline ends. The CDR3 is 13 amino acids. The germline V gene encodes CDR1 SGHTA and CDR2 FQGNSA. The DNA of the CDR3 is TGTGCCAGCAGTTTGGACTACTTGGAGACCCAGTACTTC. It specifies CASSLDYLETQYF. Using reference TRBV7-2 and TRBJ2-5 for the parts outside the CDR3, the full variable domain is GAGVSQSPSNKVTEKGKDVELRCDPISGHTALYWYRQSLGQGLEFLIYFQGNSAPDKSGLPSDRFSAERTGGSVSTLTIQRTQQEDSAVYLCASSLDYLETQYFGPGTRLLVL.

This rearrangement joins TRBV5-6 to TRBJ1-1; D gene uncertain. Germline CDR1 reads SGHDT; CDR2 reads YYEEEE. The CDR3 is 13 amino acids. V lost 1 base and J lost 10, with 14 bases in between. CDR3 residues: CASSLKPPGGAFF. As DNA, the CDR3 is TGTGCCAGCAGCTTGAAACCTCCCGGCGGAGCTTTCTTT.

The chain employs TRBV21-1 and TRBJ1-6. TRBV21-1 is listed as a pseudogene. The CDR3 runs to 18 residues. CDR3 sequence (DNA): TGTGCCAGCACCCTAAGACAAAGCCTCCGGCGGGGTAATTCACCCCTCCACTTT. It yields the protein CASTLRQSLRRGNSPLHF.

The V gene is TRBV4-3, the J gene TRBJ1-2; TRBD1 is a possible D gene (5 bases). Germline loops: CDR1 LGHNA, CDR2 YSLEER. V lost 0 bases and J lost 4, with 12 bases in between. The length of the CDR3 is 15 residues. The CDR3 DNA sequence: TGCGCCAGCAGCCAAGACCCAGGGAACGCCTATGGCTACACCTTC. Protein: CASSQDPGNAYGYTF.

V is TRBV7-9 and J is TRBJ1-1, with D possibly matching TRBD1 (6 bases). Germline V gene sequence: CDR1 SEHNR, CDR2 FQNEAQ (reference sequence). The CDR3 is 13 amino acids. Trimming cost V 4 bases and J 1 base, with 7 bases left between them. DNA of the CDR3: TGTGCCAGCAGCTCGACAGGGAACACTGAAGCTTTCTTT. This codes for CASSSTGNTEAFF. Full variable domain (outside the CDR3, taken from reference TRBV7-9 and TRBJ1-1): DTGVSQNPRHKITKRGQNVTFRCDPISEHNRLYWYRQTLGQGPEFLTYFQNEAQLEKSRLLSDRFSAERPKGSFSTLEIQRTEQGDSAMYLCASSSTGNTEAFFGQGTRLTVV.

The V gene is TRBV5-1, the J gene TRBJ2-5, with 7 bases fitting TRBD2. V was pared by 0 bases and J by 4 bases, with 6 bases of the junction left unmatched. The CDR3 runs 15 residues. Germline V CDR1 and CDR2: SGHRS, YFSETQ. The CDR3 nucleotides are TGCGCCAGCAGCTTGGCCTTGGCTAGCGGAGAGACCCAGTACTTC. Translating it yields CASSLALASGETQYF. The full variable domain, in which reference TRBV5-1 and TRBJ2-5 provide the parts outside the CDR3, is KAGVTQTPRYLIKTRGQQVTLSCSPISGHRSVSWYQQTPGQGLQFLFEYFSETQRNKGNFPGRFSGRQFSNSRSEMNVSTLELGDSALYLCASSLALASGETQYFGPGTRLLVL.

A single count supports this clone. The chain is built from TRBV28 and TRBJ1-5; 7 bases are shared with TRBD1. The ends lost 5 bases at V and 6 bases at J; junction bases unmatched: 4. This CDR3 region has 13 residues. In germline, CDR1 is MDHEN, CDR2 SYDVKM. The CDR3 region has the DNA TGTGCCAGCAGTGCAGGGGGAATTCAGCCCCAGCATTTT. Its protein is CASSAGGIQPQHF.

The chain employs TRBV5-4 and TRBJ1-1; D possibly corresponds to TRBD1 (6 bases). Germline loops: CDR1 SGHNT, CDR2 YYREEE (reference sequence). Trimming shortened V by 2 bases and J by 0 bases, and 8 bases separated the two germline ends. The CDR3 length is 14 residues. The CDR3, as DNA: TGTGCCAGCAGCTTACAGGGAGTGAACACTGAAGCTTTCTTT. This encodes CASSLQGVNTEAFF.

The V and J genes are TRBV7-8 and TRBJ1-5; possible D gene TRBD1, 6 bases. Looked up from germline, CDR1 is SGHVS and CDR2 is FQNEAQ. V lost 2 bases, J lost 1 base, and 6 bases lay in between. The CDR3 length is 14 residues. CDR3 DNA sequence: TGTGCCAGCAGCTTAAGGGGGAGCAATCAGCCCCAGCATTTT. Its protein is CASSLRGSNQPQHF.

This clone occurred once. The chain combines TRBV7-3 with TRBJ1-1; D perhaps matches TRBD1 (5 bases). Per the germline V gene, CDR1 is SGHTA and CDR2 is FQGTGA. The CDR3 sequence is 14 residues long. Trimming shortened V by 2 bases and J by 0 bases, and 7 bases separated the two germline ends. The CDR3, as DNA: TGTGCCAGCAGCTTAGCAGGGATGAACACTGAAGCTTTCTTT. As protein: CASSLAGMNTEAFF.

The rearrangement uses TRBV29-1 and TRBJ2-1; D unclear. This CDR3 region has 12 residues. V lost 0 bases and J lost 7, with 7 bases in between. Germline lookup yields CDR1 SQVTM and CDR2 ANQGSEA. CDR3 nucleotides: TGCAGCGTTGAAGATAAGAGGAATGAGCAGTTCTTC. Protein sequence: CSVEDKRNEQFF.

The genes are TRBV27 and TRBJ2-1, with TRBD1 matching 8 bases. Germline trimming cut 4 bases from V and 7 bases from J; bases unmatched to any gene: 9. Germline V CDR1 and CDR2: MNHEY, SMNVEV (reference sequence). The CDR3 contains 15 residues. The chain's CDR3 is CASSSPGTGENEQFF. The CDR3 nucleotides read TGTGCCAGCAGTTCCCCCGGGACAGGAGAGAATGAGCAGTTCTTC.

The chain has TRBV6-1 and TRBJ1-1; the match to TRBD1 covers 7 bases. V lost 2 bases and J lost 8; bases outside the gene matches: 5. The CDR3 loop spans 13 amino acids. The V gene's germline CDR1 is MNHNS and CDR2 SASEGT. CDR3 residues: CASSETGVREAFF. CDR3 bases: TGTGCCAGCAGTGAAACAGGGGTCAGGGAAGCTTTCTTT.

This rearrangement joins TRBV5-6 to TRBJ2-3; 8 bases fit TRBD1. The CDR3 runs to 16 residues. V dropped 2 bases and J dropped 2; count of bases not matched to a gene: 7. CDR1 and CDR2 from the germline V gene are SGHDT and YYEEEE. CDR3 sequence reads: CASSFHLTGVTDTQYF. CDR3 sequence (DNA): TGTGCCAGCAGCTTCCACCTGACAGGGGTCACAGATACGCAGTATTTT.

V usage is TRBV10-1 and J usage is TRBJ1-1; TRBD1 aligns across 8 bases. Trimming removed 7 bases from V and 1 base from J; junction bases left unmatched: 11. The CDR3 runs to 16 residues. Germline-derived CDR1 and CDR2 are WNHNN and SYGVQD (reference sequence). In DNA, the CDR3 is TGCGCCAGCACCTTAGACAGGGGAACTACGAACACTGAAGCTTTCTTT. Translation: CASTLDRGTTNTEAFF.

This chain uses TRBV18 with TRBJ2-7; 9 bases are a match to TRBD1. Germline CDR1 reads KGHSH; CDR2 reads LQKENI. The CDR3 contains 14 residues. V dropped 6 bases and J dropped 4; count of bases not matched to a gene: 7. CDR3 in DNA: TGTGCCAGCTCTCTAGGACAGGGGCCGTACGAGCAGTACTTC. It encodes CASSLGQGPYEQYF. Using reference TRBV18 and TRBJ2-7 for the parts outside the CDR3, the full variable domain is NAGVMQNPRHLVRRRGQEARLRCSPMKGHSHVYWYRQLPEEGLKFMVYLQKENIIDESGMPKERFSAEFPKEGPSILRIQQVVRGDSAAYFCASSLGQGPYEQYFGPGTRLTVT.

V and J are TRBV7-9 and TRBJ1-1, with 7 bases aligning to TRBD1. After removal of 7 bases from V and 1 base from J, the junction contained 12 bases not matched to a gene. This CDR3 comprises 16 residues. Germline lookup yields CDR1 SEHNR and CDR2 FQNEAQ (reference sequence). CDR3 amino acids: CASTTKTGKANTEAFF. CDR3 coding DNA: TGTGCCAGCACCACGAAGACAGGGAAGGCGAACACTGAAGCTTTCTTT.

The chain is built from TRBV28 and TRBJ2-7; 7 bases fit TRBD1. CDR1 and CDR2 from the germline V gene are MDHEN and SYDVKM. V shed 6 bases, J shed 1 base, and the junction held 9 bases outside the gene matches. The CDR3 is made up of 15 amino acids. CDR3 sequence reads: CASSLWDSLSYEQYF. In nucleotides, the CDR3 is TGTGCCAGCAGCCTCTGGGACAGCCTTTCCTACGAGCAGTACTTC. Supplemented by reference TRBV28 and TRBJ2-7, the full variable domain reads DVKVTQSSRYLVKRTGEKVFLECVQDMDHENMFWYRQDPGLGLRLIYFSYDVKMKEKGDIPEGYSVSREKKERFSLILESASTNQTSMYLCASSLWDSLSYEQYFGPGTRLTVT.

This chain uses TRBV6-6 with TRBJ2-3, with D tentatively TRBD2 (5 bases). The CDR3 contains 16 residues. Trimming removed 5 bases from V and 0 bases from J, with 15 bases in between. Germline V gene sequence: CDR1 MNHNY, CDR2 SVGAGI (reference sequence). CDR3 region: CASSHRDPGSTDTQYF. The CDR3 nucleotides are TGTGCCAGCAGTCACCGGGATCCCGGGAGCACAGATACGCAGTATTTT.

The chain combines TRBV7-9 with TRBJ1-1; maybe TRBD1 (5 bases). The CDR3 sequence is 13 residues long. V lost 6 bases to trimming and J lost 3 bases, with 11 bases between them. CDR1 and CDR2 (germline): SEHNR, FQNEAQ (reference sequence). The chain's CDR3 is CASRSGGYTEAFF. DNA for the CDR3: TGTGCCAGCAGATCGGGGGGTTACACTGAAGCTTTCTTT.

A few counts support this clone. The chain combines TRBV2 with TRBJ1-1; D is possibly TRBD1 (5 bases). The V end lost 7 bases, the J end lost 4 bases, and 7 bases lay between the germline ends. The CDR3 runs 11 residues. CDR1 is SNHLY and CDR2 is FYNNEI in the germline V gene. The CDR3 DNA reads as TGTGCCAGCACCCAGGGCACTGAAGCTTTCTTT. As protein: CASTQGTEAFF.

CDR3 coding DNA: TGCGCCAGCAGCTTTTACAGCCAAGAGACCCAGTACTTC. Residues: CASSFYSQETQYF. V usage is TRBV5-1 and J usage is TRBJ2-5, with no clear D. The length of the CDR3 is 13 residues. V was clipped by 2 bases and J by 1 base, with 6 bases between them. Looked up from germline, CDR1 is SGHRS and CDR2 is YFSETQ.

The V call is TRBV6-5, the J call TRBJ1-1; D gene ambiguous. There are 16 residues in the CDR3. In germline, CDR1 is MNHEY, CDR2 SVGAGI. The ends were cut back, 2 bases at V and 2 bases at J, with 15 bases in the middle. The CDR3 DNA is TGTGCCAGCAGTTACGCCCGAGGAACGATTAACACTGAAGCTTTCTTT. Amino acid sequence: CASSYARGTINTEAFF.

The V and J genes are TRBV28 and TRBJ2-7, with 9 bases that match TRBD1. Germline CDR1 reads MDHEN; CDR2 reads SYDVKM. V trimming: 6 bases; J trimming: 3 bases; junction bases outside the gene matches: 6. This CDR3 is 14 amino acids long. CDR3 sequence (DNA): TGTGCCAGCAGAGAAACAGGGGGCGGCTACGAGCAGTACTTC. This codes for CASRETGGGYEQYF.

The genes are TRBV6-5 and TRBJ1-1; tentative D call: TRBD1 (5 bases). The CDR3 runs to 14 residues. In germline, CDR1 is MNHEY, CDR2 SVGAGI. The V gene lost 6 bases and the J gene lost 1 base, with 12 bases spanning the gap. CDR3 amino acids: CASSLPGENTEAFF. DNA for the CDR3: TGTGCCAGCAGCCTCCCGGGGGAGAACACTGAAGCTTTCTTT.

The chain links TRBV30 to TRBJ1-2, with TRBD1 as a possible D gene (5 bases). Trimming pared 3 bases from V and 2 bases from J, leaving 10 bases between. This CDR3 spans 13 amino acids. The V gene's germline CDR1 is GTSNPN and CDR2 SVGIG (reference sequence). Here the CDR3 DNA reads TGTGCCTGGAGCGACGGGGGGAACTATGGCTACACCTTC. Translating it yields CAWSDGGNYGYTF.

This chain's CDR3 is CASSPVHQGFNYGYTF. The CDR3 DNA is TGTGCCAGCTCACCAGTCCATCAGGGATTTAACTATGGCTACACCTTC. The chain uses TRBV18 and TRBJ1-2; D perhaps matches TRBD1 (5 bases). Trimming stripped 2 bases from V and 1 base from J, with 14 bases between. There are 16 residues in the CDR3. Germline loops: CDR1 KGHSH, CDR2 LQKENI.